This TCR beta chain stems from a study of T-cell memory formation after mild COVID-19. Study-wide background: There were largely donor-specific TCR clusters.

General study points: Day 15 to 85 contracting clones showed balanced CD4/CD8; later expanders leaned CD4+. Detection of some responders pre-infection suggested pre-existing cross-reactive memory T cells participated.

TCRdb re-called the 5' RACE reads through MiXCR, storing one row per CDR3 protein. Among around 250,000 distinct CDR3 sequences, roughly 15% were seen once, and the ten largest hold about a fifth. A note on this clonotype: Its antigen remains unknown.

V trimming: 4 bases; J trimming: 9 bases; junction bases outside the gene matches: 7. The germline CDR1 and CDR2 sequences are SGHTS and YDEGEE. The CDR3 length is 12 residues. The sequenced material came from PBMCs or a T cell subset sorted from them (not recorded which). This TCR was recovered from a man younger than 30 who had mild COVID-19 (a few samples of this study predate the infection). Cell type and time point are not known. The V gene is TRBV5-8, the J gene TRBJ2-7; 7 nucleotides line up with TRBD1. CDR3 in DNA: TGTGCCAGCAGCGGTGAACAGGGGTGGCAGTACTTC. Translating gives CASSGEQGWQYF.